A single sample gave rise to the 26 T cell receptor beta chains below, sequenced in a study of sequential checkpoint blockade in melanoma. Only in-frame clones appear in the TCRdb table, and some are missing; sequencing was by immunoSEQ multiplex PCR. The sample lists around 16,000 clones, about 92% occurring once. The treatment was: randomized to nivolumab then ipilimumab (arm A) or the reverse (arm B). Here the sequenced sample was CD8+ T cells sorted from blood (inferred from file names), taken from a patient given nivolumab and ipilimumab in sequence. These receptors originate from a human donor with melanoma.

This chain uses TRBV7-9 with TRBJ1-5, with 8 positions matching TRBD1. The germline V gene encodes CDR1 SEHNR and CDR2 FQNEAQ (reference sequence). The V gene end was trimmed by 5 bases and the J gene end by 3 bases; junction bases not matched to a gene: 3. The CDR3 length is 14 residues. CDR3 in DNA: TGTGCCAGCAGCACAGGGGGGAACAATCAGCCCCAGCATTTT. It is translated as CASSTGGNNQPQHF.

The chain is built from TRBV7-9 and TRBJ1-2, with unresolved D. V was trimmed by 2 bases and J by 6 bases, leaving 13 bases between them. The CDR3 is 14 amino acids. Germline loops: CDR1 SEHNR, CDR2 FQNEAQ (reference sequence). The CDR3 protein is CASSLSHSGNGYTF. DNA for the CDR3: TGTGCCAGCAGCTTATCCCATTCCGGGAATGGCTACACCTTC.

The chain employs TRBV5-5 and TRBJ1-5; 10 bases match TRBD1. V lost 4 bases, J lost 2 bases, and 18 bases stayed unmatched. Germline CDR1 and CDR2: SGHKS and YYEKEE (reference sequence). This CDR3 is built from 20 residues. The CDR3 protein is CASSLDRQGALRYGNQPQHF. The CDR3, as DNA: TGTGCCAGCAGCCTGGATAGACAGGGGGCGTTACGGTATGGCAATCAGCCCCAGCATTTT.

V is TRBV21-1 and J is TRBJ2-5; the tabulated D call, TRBD1, remains unverified against the DNA. The J call may be wrong; the DNA end is better matched by TRBJ2-7. TRBV21-1 is described as a pseudogene. This CDR3 region has 14 residues. The CDR3 spells CASSKGWTGYEQYF. In nucleotides, the CDR3 is TGTGCCAGCAGCAAAGGGTGGACAGGCTACGAGCAGTACTTC.

This CDR3 is CASSVDLADSYNEQFF. The CDR3 DNA reads as TGTGCCAGCAGCGTAGACCTGGCGGATTCCTACAATGAGCAGTTCTTC. This rearrangement joins TRBV9 to TRBJ2-1; D is unresolved. In germline, CDR1 is SGDLS, CDR2 YYNGEE. The CDR3 extends over 16 amino acids. Trimming removed 0 bases at V and 1 base at J, with 11 bases between. The complete variable domain, with remaining parts taken from reference TRBV9 and TRBJ2-1, reads DSGVTQTPKHLITATGQRVTLRCSPRSGDLSVYWYQQSLDQGLQFLIQYYNGEERAKGNILERFSAQQFPDLHSELNLSSLELGDSALYFCASSVDLADSYNEQFFGPGTRLTVL.

V and J are TRBV7-8 and TRBJ1-5; D is ambiguous. Germline V gene data show CDR1 as SGHVS and CDR2 as FQNEAQ. Trimming took 0 bases from V and 0 from J, leaving 9 bases between them. This CDR3 contains 16 residues. The CDR3, as DNA: TGTGCCAGCAGCTTAGCGCGTTACTTTAGCAATCAGCCCCAGCATTTT. It translates to CASSLARYFSNQPQHF.

This clone was found once. The chain recombines TRBV15 with TRBJ1-4; maybe TRBD1 (5 bases). CDR3 length: 17 amino acids. CDR1 and CDR2 (germline): LNHNV, YYDKDF (reference sequence). The V gene lost 0 bases and the J gene lost 0 bases, with 11 bases spanning the gap. In DNA, the CDR3 is TGTGCCACCAGCAGAGATCATCCGGGGGCAACTAATGAAAAACTGTTTTTT. Its translation is CATSRDHPGATNEKLFF.

The V and J genes are TRBV27 and TRBJ2-7, with 10 bases identical to TRBD2. CDR1 MNHEY and CDR2 SMNVEV come from the germline V gene (reference sequence). V gave up 0 bases and J gave up 5 bases; unmatched junction bases: 7. The CDR3 spans 16 residues. The CDR3 reads CASSLSGLAGEDEQYF. In DNA form, the CDR3 reads TGTGCCAGCAGTTTATCGGGGCTAGCGGGAGAAGACGAGCAGTACTTC.

This rearrangement joins TRBV14 to TRBJ1-2; a weak D match, TRBD1 (6 bases). The CDR3 length is 15 residues. Trimming removed 1 base from V and 4 bases from J, with 13 bases in between. Per germline, CDR1 SGHDN and CDR2 FVKESK. CDR3 amino acids: CASSQVSDSFYGYTF. CDR3 DNA sequence: TGTGCCAGCAGCCAAGTTTCGGACAGTTTCTATGGCTACACCTTC.

This clone was counted a few times. The gene calls are TRBV6-1 and TRBJ1-2; TRBD1 is a possible D gene (6 bases). CDR1 and CDR2 (germline): MNHNS, SASEGT. V shed 8 bases and J shed 5 bases, with 15 bases lying between them. The CDR3 has 13 residues. The chain's CDR3 is CASWGQASYGYTF. The CDR3, as DNA: TGTGCCAGCTGGGGGCAGGCTTCTTATGGCTACACCTTC.

The chain links TRBV9 to TRBJ1-1; D gene unclear. Germline values: CDR1 SGDLS, CDR2 YYNGEE. This CDR3 contains 13 residues. Trimming took 3 bases from V and 6 from J, leaving 12 bases between them. The CDR3 DNA reads TGTGCCAGCAGCGGAATCGGGGTTTCTGAAGCTTTCTTT. Protein: CASSGIGVSEAFF. The variable domain in full, with the rest retrieved from reference TRBV9 and TRBJ1-1, is DSGVTQTPKHLITATGQRVTLRCSPRSGDLSVYWYQQSLDQGLQFLIQYYNGEERAKGNILERFSAQQFPDLHSELNLSSLELGDSALYFCASSGIGVSEAFFGQGTRLTVV.

This chain uses TRBV28 with TRBJ1-2; 7 bases match TRBD1. This CDR3 is 15 amino acids long. CDR1 is MDHEN, CDR2 SYDVKM, per germline. V gave up 4 bases and J gave up 6 bases; unmatched junction bases: 11. This CDR3 reads CASSYGKGAPDGYTF. The CDR3, as DNA: TGTGCCAGCAGTTACGGGAAGGGGGCGCCTGATGGCTACACCTTC.

This clone was found a few times. This chain links TRBV11-2 with TRBJ2-1; 16 nucleotides line up with TRBD2. CDR3 length equals 17 residues. V trimming: 1 base; J trimming: 9 bases; junction bases outside the gene matches: 6. Germline V lookup: CDR1 SGHAT, CDR2 FQNNGV. The DNA of the CDR3 is TGTGCCAGCAGCTTAGGGGGGGGACTAGCGGGAGGGAGTGAGCAGTTCTTC. Its translation is CASSLGGGLAGGSEQFF.

This rearrangement joins TRBV23-1 to TRBJ1-5; D call uncertain. TRBV23-1 is an ORF; its function is uncertain. V was pared by 0 bases and J by 5 bases, with 17 bases between. The CDR3 is made up of 17 amino acids. The CDR3 sequence is CASSQSRPRKRDQPQHF. The CDR3 bases are TGCGCCAGCAGTCAATCAAGGCCACGAAAACGGGATCAGCCCCAGCATTTT.

Turning to this clone: This same CDR3 is encoded by further DNA sequences in the sample. The chain joins TRBV27 to TRBJ2-7; TRBD1 matches at 7 bases. The CDR3 runs to 13 residues. After removal of 4 bases from V and 7 bases from J, the junction contained 7 bases not matched to a gene. Per the germline V gene, CDR1 is MNHEY and CDR2 is SMNVEV (reference sequence). CDR3 region: CASSYDRDYEQYV. The DNA for the CDR3 is TGTGCCAGCAGTTACGACAGGGATTATGAGCAGTACGTC.

The chain links TRBV9 to TRBJ1-2, with D unresolved. Trimming shortened V by 4 bases and J by 6 bases, and 16 bases separated the two germline ends. The CDR3 length is 14 residues. Germline-derived CDR1 and CDR2 are SGDLS and YYNGEE. Here the CDR3 reads CASSPALSKNGYTF. CDR3 coding DNA: TGTGCCAGCAGCCCCGCGTTGAGTAAAAATGGCTACACCTTC.

The rearrangement joins TRBV29-1 to TRBJ1-1, with D hard to call. V lost 6 bases and J 3 bases, leaving 5 bases between the germline ends. This CDR3 comprises 10 residues. Looked up from germline, CDR1 is SQVTM and CDR2 is ANQGSEA. The CDR3 coding sequence is TGCAGCGTCCTAGACACTGAAGCTTTCTTT. It specifies CSVLDTEAFF. The complete variable domain, with remaining parts taken from reference TRBV29-1 and TRBJ1-1, reads SAVISQKPSRDICQRGTSLTIQCQVDSQVTMMFWYRQQPGQSLTLIATANQGSEATYESGFVIDKFPISRPNLTFSTLTVSNMSPEDSSIYLCSVLDTEAFFGQGTRLTVV.

This clone appeared a few times. This chain uses TRBV9 with TRBJ2-7; D is perhaps TRBD1 (6 bases). Germline V gene data show CDR1 as SGDLS and CDR2 as YYNGEE. Trimming left V 0 bases short and J 2 bases short, with 9 bases between. There are 14 residues in the CDR3. The CDR3 protein is CASSVDTGTYEQYF. The CDR3 DNA sequence: TGTGCCAGCAGCGTAGATACAGGGACCTACGAGCAGTACTTC.

This clone occurred once. This chain connects TRBV2 to TRBJ1-5, with TRBD1 identical over 8 bases. The J segment lost 0 bases and the V segment lost 0 bases, leaving 13 bases of the junction unmatched. Germline V gene data show CDR1 as SNHLY and CDR2 as FYNNEI. This CDR3 region has 20 residues. The CDR3 loop reads CASSEAFRTGYLFSNQPQHF. The CDR3 DNA reads as TGTGCCAGCAGTGAAGCGTTCCGGACAGGGTATTTATTTAGCAATCAGCCCCAGCATTTT.

This clone was found once. The chain joins TRBV28 to TRBJ2-7; 7 bases are shared with TRBD1. Germline CDR1 reads MDHEN; CDR2 reads SYDVKM. Trimming removed 5 bases from V and 5 bases from J; junction bases left unmatched: 9. The CDR3 spans 14 residues. CDR3 DNA sequence: TGTGCCAGCAGTACACTTGAGGGGGCTAACGAGCAGTACTTC. This encodes CASSTLEGANEQYF.

The chain links TRBV9 to TRBJ2-7; D may be TRBD2 (5 bases). The CDR3 is 14 residues long. Germline CDR1 reads SGDLS; CDR2 reads YYNGEE. V was clipped by 0 bases and J by 3 bases, with 10 bases between them. CDR3 bases: TGTGCCAGCAGCGTAGACGGGGATCTCTACGAGCAGTACTTC. Translating it yields CASSVDGDLYEQYF.

This clone has just one count. The chain employs TRBV29-1 and TRBJ1-4; no clear D gene. CDR3 length equals 15 residues. With 0 bases removed from V and 1 base from J, the gap between germline ends came to 9 bases. Germline CDR1 SQVTM, CDR2 ANQGSEA. The CDR3 nucleotides read TGCAGCGTTGAAGATCTGAGCTTAACTAATGAAAAACTGTTTTTT. Protein: CSVEDLSLTNEKLFF.

The chain employs TRBV9 and TRBJ2-1; TRBD1 might be the D (6 bases). Germline CDR1 SGDLS, CDR2 YYNGEE. The ends were cut back, 0 bases at V and 0 bases at J, with 10 bases in the middle. There are 16 residues in the CDR3. CDR3 amino acids: CASSVVVRGSYNEQFF. CDR3 nucleotide sequence: TGTGCCAGCAGCGTAGTTGTCAGGGGCTCCTACAATGAGCAGTTCTTC. Full variable domain (outside the CDR3, taken from reference TRBV9 and TRBJ2-1): DSGVTQTPKHLITATGQRVTLRCSPRSGDLSVYWYQQSLDQGLQFLIQYYNGEERAKGNILERFSAQQFPDLHSELNLSSLELGDSALYFCASSVVVRGSYNEQFFGPGTRLTVL.

CDR3 DNA: TGTGCCAACTTTCAGGGACGGGGGGGCTACACCTTC. Amino acids: CANFQGRGGYTF. The rearrangement uses TRBV11-1 and TRBJ1-2; the D gene is possibly TRBD1 (5 bases). V shed 10 bases and J shed 8 bases, with 17 bases lying between them. The CDR3 covers 12 residues. Germline lookup yields CDR1 SGHAT and CDR2 FQDESV (reference sequence).

The chain carries TRBV6-5 and TRBJ2-7; 11 bases line up with TRBD1. Germline V gene lookup returns CDR1 MNHEY and CDR2 SVGAGI. The trim removed 4 bases at V and 4 bases at J, leaving 3 bases unmatched. The CDR3 is 14 amino acids. The CDR3 loop is CASSWTGGEYEQYF. The CDR3 DNA follows: TGTGCCAGCAGTTGGACAGGGGGCGAATACGAGCAGTACTTC.

The gene calls are TRBV27 and TRBJ1-2; the D is unclear. Germline-derived CDR1 and CDR2 are MNHEY and SMNVEV (reference sequence). Trimming left V 2 bases short and J 7 bases short, with 17 bases between. The CDR3 length is 15 residues. The CDR3 nucleotides are TGTGCCAGCAGTTTAAACGTCATTTCAAGGAGTGGCTACACCTTC. Its protein is CASSLNVISRSGYTF.